The sequence of this TCR beta chain was determined in a study of T cell responses to AZD1222 COVID-19 vaccine. Study results and limitations: CD4 TCRs covered the whole spike, strongest at regions 160-218 and 743-854.

A remark on this clone: Its antigen is currently unknown.

Here immunoSEQ multiplex PCR was the method, and the copy in TCRdb shows in-frame clones only, minus some. The sample shows more than 85,000 clones, about 88% of them seen only once. This specimen consisted of peripheral blood, obtained on day 0 of AZD1222 vaccination. The clonotype originates from an adult in good health.

The DNA for the CDR3 is TGTGCCAGCAGCCAAGACGGTACCGAGGCTGGAAACACCATATATTTT. Translating gives CASSQDGTEAGNTIYF. The chain recombines TRBV4-2 with TRBJ1-3; no definite D call. CDR3 length equals 16 residues. V was shortened by 0 bases and J by 2 bases, with 11 bases between the two germline ends. The germline V gene has CDR1 LGHNA and CDR2 YNFKEQ.